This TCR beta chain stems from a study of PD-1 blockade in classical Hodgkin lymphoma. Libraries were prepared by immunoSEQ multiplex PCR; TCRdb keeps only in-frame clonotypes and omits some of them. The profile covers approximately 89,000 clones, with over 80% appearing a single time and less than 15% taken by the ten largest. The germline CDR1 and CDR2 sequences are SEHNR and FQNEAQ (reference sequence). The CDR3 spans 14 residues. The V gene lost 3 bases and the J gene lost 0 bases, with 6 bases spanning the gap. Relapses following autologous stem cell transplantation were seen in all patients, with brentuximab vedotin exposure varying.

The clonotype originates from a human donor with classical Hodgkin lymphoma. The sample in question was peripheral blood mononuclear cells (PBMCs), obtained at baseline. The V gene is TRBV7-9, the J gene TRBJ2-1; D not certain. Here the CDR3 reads CASSLGNSYNEQFF. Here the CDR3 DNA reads TGTGCCAGCAGCTTGGGGAACTCCTACAATGAGCAGTTCTTC.